A selection of T cell receptor beta chains follows, all from one sample in a study of blood T cell repertoires in COVID-19. Libraries were prepared by immunoSEQ multiplex PCR; TCRdb keeps only in-frame clonotypes and omits some of them. The sample records approximately 150,000 clones, around 88% being singletons. The sample was peripheral blood. The receptors shown here come from a woman aged 55-70 years with acute or convalescent COVID-19. The CDR3 runs from the conserved cysteine through the conserved F or W. D genes are given only for firm matches. Expanded clones are given a class, and other clones once, few, many or no size at all.

TRBV2	TRBD2	-	TRBJ2-3	CASSRGGTDTQYF	TGTGCCAGCAGCCGGGGGGGAACAGATACGCAGTATTTT
TRBV28	-	-	TRBJ1-1	CATRQQAGTEAFF	TGTGCCACCCGCCAGCAGGCGGGGACTGAAGCTTTCTTT
TRBV3-1/TRBV3-2	TRBD1	-	TRBJ2-2	CASSQIPGQGATGELFF	TGTGCCAGCAGCCAAATACCGGGACAGGGGGCGACCGGGGAGCTGTTTTTT
TRBV2	-	-	TRBJ2-3	CASSLAGLKTDTQYF	TGTGCCAGCAGTCTCGCCGGACTAAAGACAGATACGCAGTATTTT
TRBV27	TRBD1	-	TRBJ1-5	CASSPRRIQMDRGYQPQHF	TGTGCCAGCAGTCCCCGAAGAATACAAATGGACAGGGGCTATCAGCCCCAGCATTTT
TRBV12-3/TRBV12-4	-	once	TRBJ1-2	CASSLGEPNGYTF	TGTGCCAGCAGTTTAGGGGAGCCTAATGGCTACACCTTC
TRBV4-1	TRBD1	-	TRBJ1-2	CASRPTGGSGGYTF	TGCGCCAGCAGGCCGACAGGGGGCTCAGGGGGCTACACCTTC
TRBV9	TRBD2	-	TRBJ2-5	CASSSKTSGTSGQETQYF	TGTGCCAGCAGCAGCAAGACTTCAGGGACTAGCGGGCAAGAGACCCAGTACTTC
TRBV24-1	TRBD1	-	TRBJ2-2	CATSDQHRGRVTGELFF	TGTGCCACCAGTGACCAGCACAGGGGGCGAGTCACCGGGGAGCTGTTTTTT
TRBV3-1/TRBV3-2	-	-	TRBJ1-1	CASSQLDSEAFF	TGTGCCAGCAGCCAATTGGACAGCGAAGCTTTCTTT
TRBV7-9	TRBD1	-	TRBJ1-4	CASSPRAETGGDEKLFF	TGTGCCAGCAGCCCCAGGGCCGAGACAGGGGGTGATGAAAAACTGTTTTTT
TRBV3-1/TRBV3-2	-	-	TRBJ1-5	CASSQGQLIGAQHF	TGTGCCAGCAGCCAAGGTCAGCTAATCGGGGCCCAGCATTTT
TRBV2	TRBD1	-	TRBJ1-2	CASNPGGVSYGYTF	TGTGCCAGCAACCCAGGGGGCGTGAGCTATGGCTACACCTTC
TRBV12-5	-	-	TRBJ1-1	CASGLLGAASTEAFF	TGTGCTAGTGGTTTACTAGGCGCCGCGAGCACTGAAGCTTTCTTT
TRBV3-1/TRBV3-2	-	-	TRBJ1-1	CASSQDRRRARGFF	TGTGCCAGCAGCCAAGATAGGAGGAGGGCGCGGGGTTTCTTT
TRBV5-8	-	-	TRBJ1-6	CASSRLETYNSPLHF	TGTGCCAGCAGCCGCCTGGAGACCTATAATTCACCCCTCCACTTT
TRBV7-2	-	-	TRBJ2-5	CASSWTIGETQYF	TGTGCCAGCAGCTGGACTATTGGGGAGACCCAGTACTTC
TRBV20-1	-	-	TRBJ1-5	CSASFTLVGSQPQHF	TGCAGTGCTAGTTTCACCCTCGTTGGCAGTCAGCCCCAGCATTTT
TRBV28	TRBD1	-	TRBJ1-1	CASSSGQGGTEAFF	TGTGCCAGCAGTTCAGGACAGGGGGGAACTGAAGCTTTCTTT
TRBV7-7	TRBD2	-	TRBJ2-2	CASSLSLAGDTGELFF	TGTGCTAGCAGCTTATCCCTGGCGGGGGACACCGGGGAGCTGTTTTTT
TRBV6-2/TRBV6-3	-	few	TRBJ2-1	CASSPIIVNEQFF	TGTGCCAGCAGCCCTATAATTGTGAATGAGCAGTTCTTC
TRBV13	-	once	TRBJ2-4	CASSLGQGGNIQYF	TGTGCCAGCAGCTTAGGACAGGGAGGGAACATTCAGTACTTC
TRBV6-2/TRBV6-3	TRBD1	once	TRBJ2-1	CASSKNPGTGGGGYNEQFF	TGTGCCAGCAGTAAAAATCCCGGGACAGGGGGAGGCGGCTACAATGAGCAGTTCTTC
TRBV27	-	-	TRBJ1-2	CASRDRGGANYGYTF	TGTGCCAGCAGAGATAGAGGGGGGGCTAACTATGGCTACACCTTC
TRBV6-5	TRBD1	-	TRBJ2-5	CASTEDRRRETQYF	TGTGCCAGCACAGAGGACAGGAGGAGGGAGACCCAGTACTTC
TRBV18	TRBD1	-	TRBJ2-7	CASSPGQAKGEQYF	TGTGCCAGCTCACCCGGACAGGCCAAGGGCGAGCAGTACTTC
TRBV3-1/TRBV3-2	-	-	TRBJ1-2	CASSQRGSYGYTF	TGTGCCAGCAGCCAACGGGGAAGCTATGGCTACACCTTC
TRBV7-9	-	-	TRBJ2-3	CASSLALVTTDTQYF	TGTGCCAGCAGCTTAGCGCTAGTTACAACAGATACGCAGTATTTT
TRBV2	-	-	TRBJ2-7	CASSRQGSYEQYF	TGTGCCAGCAGCCGTCAGGGATCCTACGAGCAGTACTTC
TRBV5-1	-	-	TRBJ2-5	CASSLGALNPAAQETQYF	TGCGCCAGCAGCTTGGGGGCCTTGAACCCTGCCGCACAAGAGACCCAGTACTTC
TRBV7-3	-	-	TRBJ2-1	CASSLERFEPYNEQFF	TGTGCCAGCAGCTTAGAGAGGTTTGAGCCTTACAATGAGCAGTTCTTC
TRBV13	TRBD2	-	TRBJ2-7	CASSPRTSYYEQYF	TGTGCCAGCAGCCCCCGGACTAGTTATTACGAGCAGTACTTC
TRBV6-2/TRBV6-3	TRBD2	-	TRBJ2-5	CASSYDGLAGRSQYF	TGTGCCAGCAGTTACGACGGACTAGCGGGGAGGTCCCAGTACTTC
TRBV11-2	TRBD2	-	TRBJ2-5	CASRVLAGHETQYF	TGTGCCAGCAGGGTACTAGCGGGGCACGAGACCCAGTACTTC
TRBV21-1	-	-	TRBJ1-6	CASRTDRALSSYNSPLHF	TGTGCCAGCAGAACGGACAGGGCTCTGAGCTCCTATAATTCACCCCTCCACTTT
TRBV10-2	-	-	TRBJ1-1	CASSDLGATTEAFF	TGCGCCAGCAGTGATCTGGGGGCGACGACTGAAGCTTTCTTT
TRBV6-6	-	-	TRBJ1-5	CASRLGGAGQPQHF	TGTGCCAGCCGACTTGGGGGGGCTGGACAGCCCCAGCATTTT
TRBV27	TRBD1	once	TRBJ2-3	CASTGAGTAEDTQYF	TGTGCCAGCACTGGGGCCGGGACAGCTGAAGATACGCAGTATTTT
TRBV3-1/TRBV3-2	TRBD2	-	TRBJ2-5	CASSQEGLAGVLGQYF	TGTGCCAGCAGCCAAGAGGGACTAGCGGGGGTGCTGGGTCAGTACTTC
TRBV9	TRBD1	few	TRBJ2-2	CASTHGQGYTGELFF	TGTGCCAGCACTCACGGACAGGGTTACACCGGGGAGCTGTTTTTT
TRBV28	-	-	TRBJ1-2	CASLAGRRGYTF	TGTGCCAGCCTTGCGGGCAGAAGGGGCTACACCTTC
TRBV7-2	-	-	TRBJ2-2	CASSLRQRTGELFF	TGTGCCAGCAGCTTGAGACAGAGAACCGGGGAGCTGTTTTTT
TRBV7-9	TRBD1	-	TRBJ2-1	CASSGGWDRAYNEQFF	TGTGCCAGCAGCGGAGGATGGGACAGGGCCTACAATGAGCAGTTCTTC
TRBV18	TRBD2	once	TRBJ2-1	CASSPEASGVYNEQFF	TGTGCCAGCTCACCAGAGGCTAGCGGGGTGTACAATGAGCAGTTCTTC
TRBV5-1	-	-	TRBJ2-2	CASSLTRNTGELFF	TGCGCCAGCAGCTTGACGCGGAACACCGGGGAGCTGTTTTTT
TRBV6-5	-	-	TRBJ2-7	CASSYSAGHEQYF	TGTGCCAGCAGTTACTCGGCAGGGCACGAGCAGTACTTC
TRBV10-2	TRBD1	-	TRBJ1-1	CASSADRVQAFF	TGCGCCAGCAGTGCCGACAGGGTTCAAGCTTTCTTT
TRBV10-3	TRBD1	few	TRBJ2-1	CAIRQGQGAYNEQFF	TGTGCCATACGCCAGGGACAGGGGGCCTACAATGAGCAGTTCTTC
TRBV25-1	-	-	TRBJ1-4	CASSESPRGRKNEKLFF	TGTGCCAGCAGTGAATCCCCACGGGGGAGGAAAAATGAAAAACTGTTTTTT
TRBV6-5	TRBD1	-	TRBJ1-6	CASSYSVRGQSPLHF	TGTGCCAGCAGTTACTCGGTCAGGGGGCAGTCACCCCTCCACTTT
TRBV18	-	-	TRBJ1-5	CASSPAAGNQPQHF	TGTGCCAGCTCCCCAGCTGCGGGCAATCAGCCCCAGCATTTT
TRBV7-2	-	once	TRBJ1-5	CASSPQGPQSNQPQHF	TGTGCCAGCAGCCCACAGGGTCCACAAAGCAATCAGCCCCAGCATTTT
TRBV6-5	TRBD1	few	TRBJ1-5	CASRRQGPDQPQHF	TGTGCCAGCAGACGACAGGGGCCGGATCAGCCCCAGCATTTT
TRBV3-1/TRBV3-2	TRBD1	-	TRBJ2-6	CASSQGGTGSSGANVLTF	TGTGCCAGCAGCCAAGGGGGGACAGGAAGCTCTGGGGCCAACGTCCTGACTTTC
TRBV5-1	-	-	TRBJ2-5	CASSWQVYQETQYF	TGCGCCAGCAGCTGGCAGGTATACCAAGAGACCCAGTACTTC
TRBV5-1	TRBD2	-	TRBJ2-3	CASSWASGGSFPTDTQYF	TGCGCCAGCAGCTGGGCTAGCGGGGGGTCATTCCCCACAGATACGCAGTATTTT